This TCR beta chain is drawn from a study of cytomegalovirus exposure and HLA in healthy donors. The study's findings and limits: Later genetic work tied a missense DCLRE1C variant to beta-chain V and J trimming. Earlier analysis found most TCR beta V segments productive about 87% or about 30% of the time.

PCR involved 60 Vbeta and 13 Jbeta primers. Clones were read by immunoSEQ multiplex PCR, and TCRdb kept only the in-frame ones, dropping some. The profile shows 150,000 to 200,000 clones, about 90% of them singletons. Comment on this clone: No antigen is known for it.

Whereas donors were nominally healthy upon sampling, unrecorded immune exposures were probable. The TCR sequence derives from a boy aged 2-9 years in good health and CMV-seronegative. The sample comprised PBMCs.

The CDR3 DNA sequence: TGTGCCAGCAGATACTTAGGGGTAGGGGATTCACCCCTCCACTTT. It yields the protein CASRYLGVGDSPLHF. The chain recombines TRBV6-4 with TRBJ1-6, with D possibly TRBD1 on 5 matching bases. Per the germline V gene, CDR1 is MRHNA and CDR2 is SNTAGT. V was clipped by 6 bases and J by 8 bases, with 17 bases between them. The CDR3 is made up of 15 amino acids.